These T cell receptor beta chains were read from a single sample in a study of blood T cell repertoires in COVID-19. Using immunoSEQ multiplex PCR, the repertoire was profiled, and TCRdb retains in-frame clones only, with some absent. The repertoire holds some 250,000 clones, with over 70% as singletons. The specimen sequenced was peripheral blood. Receptors originate from a man aged 40-49 years with acute or convalescent COVID-19. Each CDR3 is given with its conserved first and last residue. The D gene is left open where the match is weak. A clone size is listed for some rows: how often the clone was seen (once, few, many), or a class if it is expanded.

v_call	clone_size	j_call	d_call	cdr3_nt	cdr3_aa
TRBV6-1	-	TRBJ1-6	-	TGTGCCAGCAGTGAAATTCCGGGAAACAATTCACCCCTCCACTTT	CASSEIPGNNSPLHF
TRBV6-5	-	TRBJ1-1	TRBD1	TGTGCCAGCAGCATAAGGGGACAGAGCACTGAAGCTTTCTTT	CASSIRGQSTEAFF
TRBV4-1	-	TRBJ1-4	-	TGCGCCAGCAGCCAAGATTCGCGACAGACCGAAAAACTGTTTTTT	CASSQDSRQTEKLFF
TRBV18	-	TRBJ2-2	-	TGTGCCAGCTCATTGGAGGTCCCGAACACCGGGGAGCTGTTTTTT	CASSLEVPNTGELFF
TRBV7-2	-	TRBJ2-5	-	TGTGCCAGCAGCTCGTCCCAAGAGACCCAGTACTTC	CASSSSQETQYF
TRBV11-2	-	TRBJ1-1	-	TGTGCCAGCAGCTTGACACAGGGGAACACTGAAGCTTTCTTT	CASSLTQGNTEAFF
TRBV7-3	-	TRBJ2-3	TRBD2	TGTGCCAGCAGCCCAGCGCGGGAGTCCACAGATACGCAGTATTTT	CASSPARESTDTQYF
TRBV18	-	TRBJ1-4	TRBD1	TGTGCCAGCTCACTCAACAGGGGACGGGAAAAACTGTTTTTT	CASSLNRGREKLFF
TRBV3-1/TRBV3-2	-	TRBJ2-1	TRBD2	TGTGCCAGCAGCCCTAAAAGGGCGAGTGGGAGGGCCGGACTTGGGAACAATGAGCAGTTCTTC	CASSPKRASGRAGLGNNEQFF
TRBV4-1	few	TRBJ2-1	-	TGCGCCAGCAGCCAAGTGAGACTAGTCCTCTATGGTGAGCAGTTCTTC	CASSQVRLVLYGEQFF
TRBV15	-	TRBJ2-7	-	TGTGCCACCAGCAGCCTAGACCTGACGGACGAGCAGTACTTC	CATSSLDLTDEQYF
TRBV7-2	-	TRBJ1-2	TRBD1	TGTGCCAGCAGCCCGGACAGGGTAGCTGGCTACACCTTC	CASSPDRVAGYTF
TRBV25-1	once	TRBJ2-5	TRBD1	TGTGCCAGCAGTGAAGTCGCCGGACAGGGCGGTGAGACCCAGTACTTC	CASSEVAGQGGETQYF
TRBV2	-	TRBJ1-2	TRBD1	TGTGCCAGCAGTGGAGGGGGCGGGTATGGCTACACCTTC	CASSGGGGYGYTF
TRBV21-1	-	TRBJ2-3	-	TGTGCCAGCAGCACACTCCCGGGAGCGACAGATACGCAGTATTTT	CASSTLPGATDTQYF
TRBV11-2	-	TRBJ1-1	-	TGTGCCAGCAGCCCCTACGGGGAGGCCAGCCTGAACACTGAAGCTTTCTTT	CASSPYGEASLNTEAFF
TRBV19	-	TRBJ1-1	-	TGTGCCAGTAGTATAGTGGAGGGGCTGGGCACTGAAGCTTTCTTT	CASSIVEGLGTEAFF
TRBV5-4	-	TRBJ2-3	TRBD2	TGTGCCAGCAGCTTGGATGCGGGAGGGCTTGATACGCAGTATTTT	CASSLDAGGLDTQYF
TRBV5-4	-	TRBJ2-7	TRBD2	TGTGCCAGCAGCTGGACTAGCGGGAACTCCTACGAGCAGTACTTC	CASSWTSGNSYEQYF
TRBV7-2	-	TRBJ2-7	TRBD2	TGTGCCAGCAGAACCACTAGCGGGGAGAATTCGGGCGAGCAGTACTTC	CASRTTSGENSGEQYF
TRBV11-2	-	TRBJ2-7	TRBD1	TGTGCCAGCAGCCCCCAGACAGGGGGCCGCTACGAGCAGTACTTC	CASSPQTGGRYEQYF
TRBV6-5	-	TRBJ1-4	-	TGTGCCAGCAGTTCCGGCGGCGGTGGAAAACTGTTTTTT	CASSSGGGGKLFF